The following is a T cell receptor beta chain sequence with its context. This entry comes from a study of blood T cell repertoires in COVID-19. The wider study: The United States, Italy and Spain supplied acute and convalescent COVID-19 samples.

The CDR3 is 18 residues long. Germline V gene data show CDR1 as SGHAT and CDR2 as FQNNGV. The V segment lost 3 bases and the J segment 9 bases; nucleotides outside the gene matches: 14. Under the authors' procedure: By means of reference gene primer amplification, nucleated cell counts were estimated. Libraries were prepared by immunoSEQ multiplex PCR; TCRdb keeps only in-frame clonotypes and omits some of them. The V and J calls and the clone size are those of that table, but D and trimming were determined from the DNA. In the table there are under 200,000 clones, around nine tenths of which are singletons.

The chain recombines TRBV11-2 with TRBJ2-1; 13 bases line up with TRBD2. The TCR was taken from a man between 65 and 79 years old with acute or convalescent COVID-19. The sample comprised peripheral blood. The CDR3 region is CASSFRDGLAGVRGEQFF. The CDR3 DNA follows: TGTGCCAGCAGCTTCCGGGACGGACTAGCGGGAGTTCGAGGTGAGCAGTTCTTC.